The 11 T cell receptor beta chains below come from one sample, sequenced in a study of molecular identifiers for immune sequencing clone quantification. TCRdb called the PCR reads again in MiXCR, with one record for every CDR3 protein. The repertoire holds some 65,000 distinct CDR3 sequences, with roughly 18% as singletons. Material for sequencing was naive CD8+ T cells from blood, with Jurkat cell RNA spiked in. Subset: FACS-sorted CD8+CD4-CCR7+CD45RA+ naive T cells. The receptor set was obtained from a human donor in good health. Some libraries in this study had Jurkat cell RNA spiked in.

This clonotype was picked up one time. The CDR3 here is CSVETWGLAGGSSSTDTQYF. DNA for the CDR3: TGCAGCGTTGAGACTTGGGGACTAGCGGGAGGGTCATCAAGCACAGATACGCAGTATTTT. V is TRBV29-1 and J is TRBJ2-3; the match to TRBD2 covers 16 bases. The CDR3 extends over 20 amino acids. Unmatched junction bases numbered 12, after V lost 3 bases and J lost 0 bases. From germline, CDR1 is SQVTM and CDR2 ANQGSEA.

This clonotype occurred many times. This chain joins TRBV27 and TRBJ2-1, with 11 bases aligning to TRBD2. Germline loops: CDR1 MNHEY, CDR2 SMNVEV (reference sequence). Trimming cost V 3 bases and J 7 bases; bases outside gene matches: 5. This CDR3 comprises 15 residues. CDR3 nucleotide sequence: TGTGCCAGCAGTTTCGTAGCGGGAGGGTTGAATGAGCAGTTCTTC. It specifies CASSFVAGGLNEQFF.

The chain is built from TRBV12-3 or TRBV12-4 and TRBJ1-2, with D perhaps matching TRBD1 (5 bases). The V end lost 6 bases, the J end lost 10 bases, and 15 bases lay between the germline ends. The length of the CDR3 is 12 residues. CDR3 amino acids: CASSWDQVDYTF. The DNA for the CDR3 is TGTGCCAGCAGCTGGGACCAGGTGGACTACACCTTC.

This clonotype was seen ten or more times. The chain is built from TRBV7-9 and TRBJ2-5; D may be TRBD2 (6 bases). Germline CDR1 reads SEHNR; CDR2 reads FQNEAQ (reference sequence). Trimming removed 5 bases from V and 5 bases from J, with 12 bases in between. The length of the CDR3 is 13 residues. The CDR3 DNA follows: TGTGCCAGCAGCGCCGGGGGATTGGAGACCCAGTACTTC. This encodes CASSAGGLETQYF.

This clonotype appeared many times. The chain links TRBV27 to TRBJ1-4; weak D call: TRBD1 (6 bases). Germline loops: CDR1 MNHEY, CDR2 SMNVEV (reference sequence). The CDR3 totals 15 residues. Trimming removed 6 bases at V and 5 bases at J, with 16 bases between. The CDR3 spells CASRKYRERNEKLFF. The CDR3 coding sequence is TGTGCCAGCAGAAAGTACAGGGAGAGGAATGAAAAACTGTTTTTT.

This clonotype was detected only a few times. J is TRBJ2-5 and V is TRBV12-3 or TRBV12-4; D ambiguous. Trimming pared 6 bases from V and 1 base from J, leaving 18 bases between. The CDR3 runs 16 residues. The CDR3 spells CASSQQTPSGQETQYF. The CDR3 nucleotides are TGTGCCAGCAGCCAACAAACCCCATCTGGCCAAGAGACCCAGTACTTC.

This clonotype was seen ten or more times. The chain uses TRBV29-1 and TRBJ2-1; D not certain. The germline V gene has CDR1 SQVTM and CDR2 ANQGSEA. The CDR3 totals 13 residues. The germline V and J ends were trimmed by 8 bases and 0 bases, with 11 bases remaining between them. CDR3 sequence: CSPLRLSYNEQFF. The CDR3 nucleotides read TGCAGCCCACTGCGTCTCTCCTACAATGAGCAGTTCTTC.

This clonotype was seen at least ten times. The chain employs TRBV5-1 and TRBJ2-3; no definite D call. The CDR3 sequence is 14 residues long. The ends were cut back, 5 bases at V and 2 bases at J, with 12 bases in the middle. Germline CDR1 and CDR2: SGHRS and YFSETQ. The CDR3 protein is CASRVDTFTDTQYF. The CDR3 nucleotides are TGCGCCAGCAGAGTAGACACCTTCACAGATACGCAGTATTTT.

The rearrangement links TRBV4-1 to TRBJ1-4, with 9 bases that match TRBD1. CDR3 length equals 17 residues. Looked up from germline, CDR1 is MGHRA and CDR2 is YSYEKL. V was pared by 4 bases and J by 8 bases, with 14 bases of the junction left unmatched. CDR3 sequence (DNA): TGCGCCAGCAGCCGCATTACCGGGACAGGGTTCGTGGAAAAACTGTTTTTT. Translation gives CASSRITGTGFVEKLFF.

This clonotype was counted a few times. Relative to the germline gene, one junction end is altered; a read error may explain this. The J gene is TRBJ2-7, the V gene TRBV19; D possibly corresponds to TRBD1 (5 bases). Germline CDR1 and CDR2: LNHDA and SQIVND (reference sequence). The CDR3 sequence is 13 residues long. The chain's CDR3 is CASSLGQSYKQYF. The CDR3 DNA reads as TGTGCCAGTAGCCTCGGACAATCCTACAAGCAGTACTTC.

There are many counts of this clonotype. The chain combines TRBV7-9 with TRBJ2-7, with D uncertain. Germline V gene lookup returns CDR1 SEHNR and CDR2 FQNEAQ (reference sequence). The CDR3 runs to 12 residues. V lost 1 base to trimming and J lost 5 bases, with 6 bases between them. The CDR3 is CASSLVFDEQYF. DNA for the CDR3: TGTGCCAGCAGCTTAGTTTTCGACGAGCAGTACTTC.